This TCR beta chain was sequenced during a study of tumor and adjacent non-tumor tissue in lung cancer. With 4 bases removed from V and 1 base from J, the gap between germline ends came to 20 bases. Germline CDR1 DFQATT, CDR2 SNEGSKA (reference sequence). This CDR3 comprises 17 residues. RNA was extracted from bulk tissue without any cell sorting. The normal lung tissue was taken more than 3 cm from the tumor edge. Three rounds of nested PCR, following a modified ARM-PCR protocol, produced the TCRbeta library. TCRdb reprocessed the multiplex PCR reads via MiXCR and lists one record per CDR3 protein. The sample carries about 75,000 distinct CDR3 sequences, around two thirds recorded once.

This clonotype was sampled from a woman in her 50s with non-small cell lung cancer. The rearrangement links TRBV20-1 to TRBJ2-1, with TRBD2 as a possible D gene (6 bases). The sequenced material came from distant non-tumor lung tissue. The CDR3 DNA sequence: TGCAGTGCTACCCCCCCCGTGGGACTTTTTTCCTACAATGAGCAGTTCTTC. It yields the protein CSATPPVGLFSYNEQFF.